The 31 T cell receptor beta chains listed next were all sequenced from one sample in a study of blood T cell repertoires in COVID-19. Sequencing used immunoSEQ multiplex PCR; TCRdb keeps in-frame clones, though not all of them. This sample yields about 150,000 clones, of which 80% are seen a single time; about 5% belongs to the top ten. The material sequenced was peripheral blood. The receptor set was obtained from a woman in her 50s with acute or convalescent COVID-19.

The chain couples TRBV6-2 or TRBV6-3 to TRBJ2-1, with TRBD2 identical over 8 bases. The junction had 13 bases not matched to a gene; V was cut back by 6 bases and J by 6 bases. The CDR3 spans 16 residues. Germline assignment: CDR1 MNHEY and CDR2 SVGEGT. The CDR3 sequence is CASSRVVTSGLNEQFF. The CDR3 coding sequence is TGTGCCAGCAGCCGGGTCGTTACTAGCGGACTCAATGAGCAGTTCTTC.

The count of this clone is one. V gene TRBV7-3 combines with J gene TRBJ1-5, with D tentatively TRBD1 (5 bases). This CDR3 is 19 amino acids long. V lost 1 base, J lost 0 bases, and 19 bases lay in between. CDR1 and CDR2 (germline): SGHTA, FQGTGA. The CDR3 bases are TGTGCCAGCAGCTTAAATTTAACGTTGCGCAGGGATAGCAATCAGCCCCAGCATTTT. Translated: CASSLNLTLRRDSNQPQHF.

The chain joins TRBV4-2 to TRBJ1-1; D is perhaps TRBD1 (5 bases). CDR1 is LGHNA and CDR2 is YNFKEQ in the germline V gene. The CDR3 has 15 amino acids. Trimming stripped 2 bases from V and 3 bases from J, with 13 bases between. The CDR3 here is CASSQPWGQDTEAFF. The CDR3 DNA reads as TGTGCCAGCAGCCAACCTTGGGGCCAGGACACTGAAGCTTTCTTT.

The J gene is TRBJ2-7, the V gene TRBV12-3 or TRBV12-4; D unclear. This CDR3 spans 12 amino acids. V was trimmed by 6 bases and J by 7 bases, leaving 13 bases between them. The CDR3 DNA reads as TGTGCCAGCAGCCCGACTCCTTTTGAGCAGTACTTC. It specifies CASSPTPFEQYF.

This chain uses TRBV28 with TRBJ2-7; 8 nucleotides align to TRBD1. Germline V lookup: CDR1 MDHEN, CDR2 SYDVKM. J lost 3 bases, V lost 7 bases, and 8 bases had no gene match. The CDR3 consists of 14 residues. The CDR3 sequence: CASTGQGVVYEQYF. The CDR3 region has the DNA TGTGCCAGCACCGGACAGGGTGTAGTCTACGAGCAGTACTTC. Together with reference TRBV28 and TRBJ2-7, the CDR3 gives the full variable domain: DVKVTQSSRYLVKRTGEKVFLECVQDMDHENMFWYRQDPGLGLRLIYFSYDVKMKEKGDIPEGYSVSREKKERFSLILESASTNQTSMYLCASTGQGVVYEQYFGPGTRLTVT.

CDR3: CASSSSVNTEAFF. CDR3 sequence (DNA): TGTGCCAGCAGCTCGTCCGTGAACACTGAAGCTTTCTTT. The chain has TRBV7-6 and TRBJ1-1; D remains unclear. Trimming took off 4 bases at V and 0 bases at J, with 6 bases between the two ends. Germline CDR1 is SGHVS and CDR2 is FNYEAQ. The CDR3 contains 13 residues.

This chain connects TRBV19 to TRBJ1-3; a possible D gene is TRBD1 (6 bases). The V end lost 5 bases, the J end lost 11 bases, and 19 bases lay between the germline ends. The germline V gene has CDR1 LNHDA and CDR2 SQIVND (reference sequence). The CDR3 consists of 14 residues. DNA for the CDR3: TGTGCCAGTAGTCTTCGGACAGCCCTCGACGCCATATATTTT. Translating it yields CASSLRTALDAIYF.

On this clone: The sample has other DNA sequences that encode this CDR3 too. The CDR3 region has the DNA TGTGCCAGTAGCAGATTGGGACAGGGTGAATACGAGCAGTACTTC. Protein sequence: CASSRLGQGEYEQYF. The V and J genes are TRBV19 and TRBJ2-7; 9 nucleotides agree with TRBD1. After removal of 6 bases from V and 4 bases from J, the junction contained 10 bases not matched to a gene. This CDR3 contains 15 residues. Per germline, CDR1 LNHDA and CDR2 SQIVND (reference sequence).

The CDR3 DNA reads as TGCGCCAGCAGCCCGCCCCGGGACAGGGATGAACGGGGTGGCTACACCTTC. Its protein is CASSPPRDRDERGGYTF. This rearrangement joins TRBV5-1 to TRBJ1-2, with 9 bases identical to TRBD1. This CDR3 is built from 17 residues. CDR1 is SGHRS, CDR2 YFSETQ, per germline. V lost 4 bases and J lost 7; bases outside the gene matches: 17.

This sequence joins TRBV7-6 and TRBJ2-6; 7 positions agree with TRBD1. Germline V gene sequence: CDR1 SGHVS, CDR2 FNYEAQ. The CDR3 totals 15 residues. The junction had 3 bases not matched to a gene; V was cut back by 3 bases and J by 4 bases. The CDR3 loop reads CASSFEGAGANVLTF. The DNA of the CDR3 is TGTGCCAGCAGCTTTGAGGGGGCGGGGGCCAACGTCCTGACTTTC. Filled out from reference TRBV7-6 and TRBJ2-6, the complete variable domain reads GAGVSQSPRYKVTKRGQDVALRCDPISGHVSLYWYRQALGQGPEFLTYFNYEAQQDKSGLPNDRFSAERPEGSISTLTIQRTEQRDSAMYRCASSFEGAGANVLTFGAGSRLTVL.

The chain uses TRBV5-1 and TRBJ2-1, with D possibly matching TRBD2 (5 bases). Trimming shortened V by 5 bases and J by 0 bases, and 15 bases separated the two germline ends. The CDR3 extends over 16 amino acids. CDR1 is SGHRS, CDR2 YFSETQ, per germline. CDR3 protein: CASSPVLGGSYNEQFF. CDR3 nucleotides: TGCGCCAGCAGTCCGGTCTTAGGAGGCTCCTACAATGAGCAGTTCTTC. Drawing the rest from reference TRBV5-1 and TRBJ2-1, the complete variable domain is KAGVTQTPRYLIKTRGQQVTLSCSPISGHRSVSWYQQTPGQGLQFLFEYFSETQRNKGNFPGRFSGRQFSNSRSEMNVSTLELGDSALYLCASSPVLGGSYNEQFFGPGTRLTVL.

The chain employs TRBV6-5 and TRBJ1-3, with D uncertain. This CDR3 has 14 amino acids. V lost 2 bases and J lost 2, with 7 bases in between. CDR1 and CDR2 from the germline V gene are MNHEY and SVGAGI. The CDR3 spells CASSYEGTGNTIYF. Written as DNA, the CDR3 is TGTGCCAGCAGTTACGAGGGAACTGGAAACACCATATATTTT.

The V gene is TRBV5-6, the J gene TRBJ1-5; TRBD1 is a possible D gene (5 bases). Germline V CDR1 and CDR2: SGHDT, YYEEEE. The CDR3 loop spans 14 amino acids. Trimming cost V 0 bases and J 7 bases, with 11 bases left between them. The CDR3, as DNA: TGTGCCAGCAGCTTGGCGGGGGTAGAACAGCCCCAGCATTTT. Its translation: CASSLAGVEQPQHF.

This rearrangement joins TRBV20-1 to TRBJ2-1, with D perhaps matching TRBD2 (6 bases). The CDR3 covers 11 residues. V gave up 6 bases and J gave up 8 bases, with 11 bases separating them. Per germline, CDR1 DFQATT and CDR2 SNEGSKA (reference sequence). CDR3 bases: TGCAGTGCGGCGACTAGTTATGAGCAGTTCTTC. Translating gives CSAATSYEQFF.

The rearrangement links TRBV2 to TRBJ1-2; TRBD1 agrees at 8 bases. Germline trimming cut 5 bases from V and 7 bases from J; bases unmatched to any gene: 3. Per germline, CDR1 SNHLY and CDR2 FYNNEI. The CDR3 consists of 12 residues. The CDR3 here is CASSLDRGGYTF. The DNA of the CDR3 is TGTGCCAGCAGTCTAGACAGGGGTGGCTACACCTTC.

This rearrangement joins TRBV28 to TRBJ1-6; 8 nucleotides match TRBD1. Germline assignment: CDR1 MDHEN and CDR2 SYDVKM. V lost 2 bases to trimming and J lost 9 bases; unmatched junction nucleotides: 6. The CDR3 covers 15 residues. CDR3: CASSLRTGYISPLHF. DNA of the CDR3: TGTGCCAGCAGTTTAAGGACAGGGTACATTTCACCCCTCCACTTT.

The V and J genes are TRBV20-1 and TRBJ2-7; TRBD1 aligns across 7 bases. V was clipped by 3 bases and J by 2 bases; unmatched bases: 7. The CDR3 loop spans 14 amino acids. From germline, CDR1 is DFQATT and CDR2 SNEGSKA (reference sequence). This CDR3 reads CSASTGTVPYEQYF. In DNA, the CDR3 is TGCAGTGCTAGTACCGGGACAGTTCCCTACGAGCAGTACTTC.

This chain uses TRBV19 with TRBJ1-1, with D uncertain. V shed 7 bases and J shed 4 bases, with 16 bases lying between them. The germline gives CDR1 LNHDA, CDR2 SQIVND (reference sequence). CDR3 size: 14 residues. Here the CDR3 DNA reads TGTGCCAGTACCCATCTGGGCTCCGGCACTGAAGCTTTCTTT. Translated, it gives CASTHLGSGTEAFF.

V and J are TRBV7-9 and TRBJ1-1; 8 bases line up with TRBD1. The CDR3 consists of 14 residues. V was clipped by 6 bases and J by 3 bases; unmatched bases: 6. Germline V gene data show CDR1 as SEHNR and CDR2 as FQNEAQ (reference sequence). In DNA form, the CDR3 reads TGTGCCAGCAGAATACAGGGGGTGGACACTGAAGCTTTCTTT. Translated, it gives CASRIQGVDTEAFF.

V gene TRBV3-1 (or the pseudogene TRBV3-2) combines with J gene TRBJ1-4; 7 nucleotides align to TRBD1. Trimming removed 1 base from V and 4 bases from J; junction bases left unmatched: 9. The CDR3 totals 17 residues. The germline CDR1 and CDR2 sequences are LGHDT and YNNKEL (reference sequence). CDR3 sequence: CASSQGSGSGGNEKLFF. The CDR3 region has the DNA TGTGCCAGCAGCCAAGGGTCGGGGTCAGGGGGTAATGAAAAACTGTTTTTT.

The V call is TRBV3-1 (or the pseudogene TRBV3-2), the J call TRBJ2-4, with D uncertain. Germline V gives CDR1 LGHDT, CDR2 YNNKEL (reference sequence). The ends were cut back, 6 bases at V and 3 bases at J, with 18 bases in the middle. The CDR3 spans 16 residues. The CDR3 nucleotides are TGTGCCAGCAGAGCCGGAAGTTCGACGGGCAAAAACATTCAGTACTTC. This sequence encodes CASRAGSSTGKNIQYF.

The chain is built from TRBV27 and TRBJ1-4, with a possible D match to TRBD1 (6 bases). This CDR3 is built from 14 residues. Germline V gene data show CDR1 as MNHEY and CDR2 as SMNVEV (reference sequence). The ends were cut back, 4 bases at V and 9 bases at J, with 15 bases in the middle. CDR3 region: CASSSTSTGQKLFF. The CDR3 region has the DNA TGTGCCAGCAGTTCAACATCGACAGGACAAAAACTGTTTTTT.

This chain links TRBV6-2 or TRBV6-3 with TRBJ1-2; D may be TRBD1 (6 bases). The CDR3 is made up of 15 amino acids. In germline, CDR1 is MNHEY, CDR2 SVGEGT. V was shortened by 2 bases and J by 5 bases, with 15 bases between the two germline ends. The CDR3 DNA reads as TGTGCCAGCAGTTACCTCCCAGGGCAGGGGTATGGCTACACCTTC. Translation: CASSYLPGQGYGYTF.

The rearrangement uses TRBV9 and TRBJ1-2; D is uncertain. Trimming pared 3 bases from V and 8 bases from J, leaving 20 bases between. The V gene's germline CDR1 is SGDLS and CDR2 YYNGEE. This CDR3 contains 15 residues. CDR3 in DNA: TGTGCCAGCAGCGAGGTCCTGGGCCCCATTAGGGGCTACACCTTC. Translated, it gives CASSEVLGPIRGYTF.

J is TRBJ1-6 and V is TRBV6-5, with D unresolved. Trimming stripped 7 bases from V and 12 bases from J, with 13 bases between. The CDR3 is 12 residues long. Germline CDR1 is MNHEY and CDR2 is SVGAGI. This CDR3 is CASTPLEGPLHF. For the CDR3, the DNA is TGTGCCAGCACTCCCCTTGAGGGACCCCTCCACTTT.

In DNA, the CDR3 is TGTGCCAGCGACTCCGGGGAGGAAAAACTGTTTTTT. Protein sequence: CASDSGEEKLFF. V usage is TRBV6-6 and J usage is TRBJ1-4; the D is unclear. Trimming removed 8 bases at V and 8 bases at J, with 12 bases between. The CDR3 has 12 amino acids. Germline V gene data show CDR1 as MNHNY and CDR2 as SVGAGI (reference sequence).

This chain uses TRBV27 with TRBJ2-2; D possibly corresponds to TRBD1 (5 bases). CDR1 and CDR2 (germline): MNHEY, SMNVEV (reference sequence). V lost 2 bases, J lost 4 bases, and 8 bases lay in between. This CDR3 is 14 amino acids long. The CDR3 nucleotides are TGTGCCAGCAGTTTAACACAGGTCACCGGGGAGCTGTTTTTT. Translation: CASSLTQVTGELFF.

This clone appeared a single time. V gene TRBV4-2 combines with J gene TRBJ1-2, with 9 bases that match TRBD1. With V trimmed by 0 bases and J by 6 bases, 5 bases remained unmatched. Germline values: CDR1 LGHNA, CDR2 YNFKEQ. This CDR3 region has 15 residues. For the CDR3, the DNA is TGTGCCAGCAGCCAAGATGGGACAGGGCAAAATGGCTACACCTTC. Its translation is CASSQDGTGQNGYTF.

In DNA form, the CDR3 reads TGTGCCAGCGCAATGACAGGGGGGGAGACCCAGTACTTC. Its protein is CASAMTGGETQYF. The V gene is TRBV3-1 (or the pseudogene TRBV3-2), the J gene TRBJ2-5; 9 bases are a match to TRBD1. Germline trimming cut 8 bases from V and 5 bases from J; bases unmatched to any gene: 6. Germline loops: CDR1 LGHDT, CDR2 YNNKEL (reference sequence). The CDR3 length is 13 residues.

This clone has a handful of counts. This sequence joins TRBV11-2 and TRBJ1-1; D is ambiguous. The CDR3 has 11 residues. V lost 5 bases, J lost 11 bases, and 12 bases lay in between. Germline lookup yields CDR1 SGHAT and CDR2 FQNNGV. The CDR3 reads CASSQAPGAFF. The CDR3 coding sequence is TGTGCCAGCAGCCAGGCCCCGGGGGCTTTCTTT.

The chain is built from TRBV12-3 or TRBV12-4 and TRBJ1-5; D perhaps matches TRBD1 (5 bases). This CDR3 is built from 13 residues. V lost 6 bases and J 7 bases, leaving 13 bases between the germline ends. CDR3 in DNA: TGTGCCAGCAGGGGGGGGTGGGACCAGCCCCAGCATTTT. It encodes CASRGGWDQPQHF.